These T cell receptor beta chains were read from a single sample in a study of cytomegalovirus exposure and HLA in healthy donors. Some clones are missing from TCRdb's copy, which holds only in-frame ones; the method was immunoSEQ multiplex PCR. The sample yields about 160,000 clones, approximately 81% seen once. The sample comprised PBMCs. Receptors originate from a male donor in good health and CMV-seronegative. Both conserved end residues are part of each CDR3. Each record gives: clone size, V gene, D gene, J gene, CDR3 DNA, CDR3 protein. The D gene is left open where the match is weak. Expanded clones are given a class, and other clones once, few, many or no size at all.

NA	TRBV9	NA	TRBJ1-5	TGTGCCAGCAGCGTAGCGGGAGGGCAGCCCCAGCATTTT	CASSVAGGQPQHF
NA	TRBV27	TRBD2	TRBJ2-3	TGTGCCAGCAGTCCCGGACTAGCGGGGCTGAGCACAGATACGCAGTATTTT	CASSPGLAGLSTDTQYF
NA	TRBV5-4	TRBD1	TRBJ1-2	TGTGCCAGCAGCAAAGCCCGGACAGGGGGGGACTATGGCTACACCTTC	CASSKARTGGDYGYTF
NA	TRBV29-1	TRBD2	TRBJ2-3	TGCAGCGTTGAAGATAGAGGGACTAGACAAGATACGCAGTATTTT	CSVEDRGTRQDTQYF
NA	TRBV9	TRBD1	TRBJ1-6	TGTGCCAGCAGCGCCACAGGGGTGAATTCACCCCTCCACTTT	CASSATGVNSPLHF
NA	TRBV9	NA	TRBJ2-5	TGTGCCAGCAGCCCTAATGCAGAGACCCAGTACTTC	CASSPNAETQYF
NA	TRBV7-2	NA	TRBJ1-6	TGTGCCAGCAGCTTAGGCAGGCACCGCTCCTATAATTCACCCCTCCACTTT	CASSLGRHRSYNSPLHF
NA	TRBV19	NA	TRBJ1-1	TGTGCCAGTATGGAGGATGGGACTGAAGCTTTCTTT	CASMEDGTEAFF
NA	TRBV19	NA	TRBJ2-7	TGTGCCAGTAGTAGCCAGATAACCTACGAGCAGTACTTC	CASSSQITYEQYF
NA	TRBV19	NA	TRBJ1-5	TGTGCCAGTAGTATAGAGGAGGGTCACCAGCCCCAGCATTTT	CASSIEEGHQPQHF
few	TRBV9	NA	TRBJ1-4	TGTGCCAGCAGCGCCTCCTCTAATGAAAAACTGTTTTTT	CASSASSNEKLFF
NA	TRBV27	TRBD2	TRBJ2-3	TGTGCCAGCAGTTCCACCCCCAGCGGGGCAGATACGCAGTATTTT	CASSSTPSGADTQYF
NA	TRBV28	NA	TRBJ1-5	TGTGCCAGCAGTTTGGCCAGGGTGCGCAATCAGCCCCAGCATTTT	CASSLARVRNQPQHF
NA	TRBV2	TRBD1	TRBJ2-7	TGTGCCAGCAGTGATTTACAGGGGGGCTACGAGCAGTACTTC	CASSDLQGGYEQYF
few	TRBV2	NA	TRBJ1-1	TGTGCCAGCAGTGACCAGGCTAATGAAGCTTTCTTT	CASSDQANEAFF
NA	TRBV9	TRBD2	TRBJ2-7	TGTGCCAGCAGCGTGAACCCGGGGGGGTCCTACGAGCAGTACTTC	CASSVNPGGSYEQYF
NA	TRBV19	TRBD2	TRBJ2-6	TGTGCCAGTAGTCTATCCTTCGGGGGGTCCGGGGCCAACGTCCTGACTTTC	CASSLSFGGSGANVLTF
NA	TRBV7-2	NA	TRBJ2-7	TGTGCCAGCAGCCGTGACCCCGGCGACTACTACGAGCAGTACTTC	CASSRDPGDYYEQYF
NA	TRBV5-1	NA	TRBJ2-2	TGCGCCAGCAGCTTGGGTTGGCCCGGGGAGCTGTTTTTT	CASSLGWPGELFF
few	TRBV28	NA	TRBJ1-2	TGTGCCAGCAGCCTGCTTCCCGAGACAGCTAACTATGGCTACACCTTC	CASSLLPETANYGYTF
NA	TRBV27	TRBD1	TRBJ1-5	TGTGCCAGCAGTTTGGACAGGGGTCGACAGCCCCAGCATTTT	CASSLDRGRQPQHF
once	TRBV6-6	NA	TRBJ1-5	TGTGCCAGCAGTACCCCAGGTCTCAATCAGCCCCAGCATTTT	CASSTPGLNQPQHF
NA	TRBV7-7	TRBD2	TRBJ2-7	TGTGCTAGCAGCCCCCCCCAGCGGGAGGGGTACGAGCAGTACTTC	CASSPPQREGYEQYF
NA	TRBV5-6	NA	TRBJ2-5	TGTGCCAGCAGCGGCCCAGAGACCCAGTACTTC	CASSGPETQYF
NA	TRBV7-6	TRBD1	TRBJ2-5	TGTGCCAGCAGCTTAGTTCCGGGACAGGGGATACAGACCCAGTACTTC	CASSLVPGQGIQTQYF
NA	TRBV5-4	TRBD2	TRBJ2-2	TGTGCCAGCAGCTTTCAAAGCGGGAGGGCCAACCTGGTGGGAACCGGGGAGCTGTTTTTT	CASSFQSGRANLVGTGELFF
NA	TRBV27	NA	TRBJ2-5	TGTGCCAGCAGTTTATCTCTAGCGCGGGAGACCCAGTACTTC	CASSLSLARETQYF
NA	TRBV6-5	NA	TRBJ2-1	TGTGCCAGCAAAACCGGGAGCAGTCCCTACAATGAGCAGTTCTTC	CASKTGSSPYNEQFF
NA	TRBV19	TRBD1	TRBJ1-2	TGTGCCAGTAGCACCGGGACAGGGAGGGGGTATGGCTACACCTTC	CASSTGTGRGYGYTF
NA	TRBV6-5	TRBD1	TRBJ1-4	TGTGCCAGCAGGCCGACAGGGGACGGGGAAAAACTGTTTTTT	CASRPTGDGEKLFF
NA	TRBV6-4	NA	TRBJ2-6	TGTGCCAGCAGTGTGGAACAGTTTAGCTCTGGGGCCAACGTCCTGACTTTC	CASSVEQFSSGANVLTF
NA	TRBV19	NA	TRBJ2-3	TGTGCCAGTAGTATTGGGGCGGCAGATACGCAGTATTTT	CASSIGAADTQYF
once	TRBV28	TRBD1	TRBJ2-6	TGTGCCAGCAGGACAGGGGGCTCTGGGGCCAACGTCCTGACTTTC	CASRTGGSGANVLTF
NA	TRBV5-4	TRBD1	TRBJ1-1	TGTGCCAGCAGCAAGGAGGCAGGGGGTATTAGAGCTTTCTTT	CASSKEAGGIRAFF
NA	TRBV7-3	TRBD2	TRBJ2-3	TGTGCCAGCAGCTCACGAGGACTAGCGGGAGGCCCAGATACGCAGTATTTT	CASSSRGLAGGPDTQYF
NA	TRBV7-2	NA	TRBJ2-5	TGTGCCAGCAGCTTAATGGGCGGGGTACAAGAGACCCAGTACTTC	CASSLMGGVQETQYF
NA	TRBV9	TRBD2	TRBJ2-1	TGTGCCAGCAGCTATGGGACTAGCGGGAGGGACACCTACAATGAGCAGTTCTTC	CASSYGTSGRDTYNEQFF
once	TRBV18	TRBD1	TRBJ1-1	TGTGCCAGCTCACGGACAGGGAGGTCCGGAATGAACACTGAAGCTTTCTTT	CASSRTGRSGMNTEAFF
few	TRBV14	NA	TRBJ2-7	TGTGCCAGCAGGTCAGACTCACGCTACGAGCAGTACTTC	CASRSDSRYEQYF
NA	TRBV7-9	NA	TRBJ2-2	TGTGCCAGCAGCTTAACTAAGAAGACAGGAAACACCGGGGAGCTGTTTTTT	CASSLTKKTGNTGELFF
NA	TRBV6-5	NA	TRBJ2-5	TGTGCCAGCAGTTATCGCACGAGGGAGACCCAGTACTTC	CASSYRTRETQYF
once	TRBV4-3	TRBD2	TRBJ2-7	TGCGCCAGCAGCCAAGAAGCGGGGGCGAACTACGAGCAGTACTTC	CASSQEAGANYEQYF